This TCR beta chain was captured in a study of blood T cells in healthy people across ages. This CDR3 is 15 amino acids long. The germline gives CDR1 SGHRS, CDR2 YFSETQ. The V end lost 0 bases, the J end lost 4 bases, and 13 bases lay between the germline ends. A J-beta primer mix and a sample-barcoded 5' primer were used in a second PCR of about 7 to 12 cycles. MiXCR was run by TCRdb on the 5' RACE reads, yielding one entry per CDR3 protein. The sample records 600,000 to 800,000 distinct CDR3 sequences, approximately 52% being singletons. This clonotype was counted once. The sequence was collected from a woman of 80 years or more in good health. This chain links TRBV5-1 with TRBJ1-2, with D possibly being TRBD1 (6 bases). The specimen was blood. The CDR3 sequence: CASSLDAGQPYGYTF. CDR3 bases: TGCGCCAGCAGCTTGGACGCGGGACAACCCTATGGCTACACCTTC.